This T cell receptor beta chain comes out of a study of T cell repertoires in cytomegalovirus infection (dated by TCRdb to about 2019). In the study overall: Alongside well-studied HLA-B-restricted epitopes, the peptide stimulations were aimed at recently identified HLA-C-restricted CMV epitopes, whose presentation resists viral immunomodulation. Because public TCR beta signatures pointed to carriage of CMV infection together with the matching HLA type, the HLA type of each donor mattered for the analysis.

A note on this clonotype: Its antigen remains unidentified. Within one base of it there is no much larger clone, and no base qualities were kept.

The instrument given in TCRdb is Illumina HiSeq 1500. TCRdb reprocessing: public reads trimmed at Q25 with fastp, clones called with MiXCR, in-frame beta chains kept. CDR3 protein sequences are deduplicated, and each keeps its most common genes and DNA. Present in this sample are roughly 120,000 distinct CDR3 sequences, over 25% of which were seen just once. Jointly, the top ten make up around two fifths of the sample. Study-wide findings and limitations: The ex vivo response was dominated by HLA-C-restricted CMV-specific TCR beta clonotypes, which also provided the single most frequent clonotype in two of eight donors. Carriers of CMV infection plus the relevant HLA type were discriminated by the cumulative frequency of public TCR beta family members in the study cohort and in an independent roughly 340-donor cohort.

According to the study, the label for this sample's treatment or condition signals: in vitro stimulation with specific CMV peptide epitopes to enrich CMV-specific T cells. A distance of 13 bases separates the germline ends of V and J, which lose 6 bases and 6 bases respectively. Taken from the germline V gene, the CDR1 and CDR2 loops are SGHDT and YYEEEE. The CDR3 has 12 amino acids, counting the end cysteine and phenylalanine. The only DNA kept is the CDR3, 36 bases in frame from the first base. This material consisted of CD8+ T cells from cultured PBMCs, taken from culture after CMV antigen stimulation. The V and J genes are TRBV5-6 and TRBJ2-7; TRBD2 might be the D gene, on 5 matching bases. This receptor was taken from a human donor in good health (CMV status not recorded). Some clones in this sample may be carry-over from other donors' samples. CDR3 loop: CASNPTRGEQYF. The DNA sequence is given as TGTGCCAGCAACCCAACTCGGGGCGAGCAGTACTTC.